This T cell receptor beta chain emerged from a study of cytomegalovirus exposure and HLA in healthy donors (dated by TCRdb to the late 2010s). The study in broad terms: An earlier analysis of approximately 640 of the donors reported about 290 Gb of sequence data and 117 million unique TCR beta sequences from 150 million to 200 million T cells. Rather than using new phenotypic data, the later analysis identified candidate immune exposures from TCR beta sequences and from how often those sequences occurred across donors. Because of strong linkage in the cohort, four or five DR-DQ haplotypes were treated as single units for association and clustering. The study used immunosequencing to profile the T cell repertoires of approximately 650 subjects and linked those repertoires to cytomegalovirus serostatus. On average, around 200,000 unique TCR beta nucleotide sequences were sequenced per donor among several hundred genotyped donors of the cohort, with roughly a sixth of those sequences being non-productive. A separate validation cohort of roughly 130 different subjects was used in addition to the roughly 640-subject first cohort. The study aimed to test whether cataloging public T cell receptors could reveal signatures of past pathogen exposure. Every repertoire in the discovery cohort had been generated on one and the same sequencing platform. High-throughput TCR immunosequencing, statistical association of individual TCRs with disease status, and machine learning were combined to predict cytomegalovirus infection status. HLA typing covered class I and class II loci at four-digit resolution. An earlier analysis of roughly 600 of the donors used high-throughput TCR beta sequencing to judge whether each TCR beta V gene segment behaved as functional or pseudogenic. Genome-wide SNP genotypes for about 65% of the 666 donors were used in a later genetic analysis, which treated that subset as a discovery cohort. An early release that covered about 600 HLA-typed donors contained approximately 300 gigabases of sequencing data and around 80 million unique TCR sequences. Donor age, sex, ethnicity and CMV serostatus were compiled alongside the repertoire data. Typing coverage varied by locus: roughly 629-640 donors for A, B, C, DRB1 and DQB1; about 520 for DQA1; approximately 570 for DPA1; around 490 for DPB1. Of the roughly 400 genotyped donors, about 80% fell in the genetic ancestry cluster associated with self-reported Caucasian donors. In a later analysis, previously published TCR beta repertoires from 600 to 850 donors were re-analyzed and high-resolution HLA genotyping was added so that TCR occurrence patterns could be studied.

Library generation was performed with the immunoSEQ multiplex PCR assay. The multiplex PCR relied on a mix of 60 forward primers for TCR Vbeta segments and 13 reverse primers for TCR Jbeta segments. A multiplex PCR assay on genomic DNA amplified the CDR3 region of rearranged TCR beta genes. Amplified TCR beta libraries were sequenced as 87-base-pair reads on the Illumina HiSeq System. From the authors' description of their analysis: A later analysis tallied 70 million to 100 million unique TCR beta chains across the 660 or so repertoires, and about 12 million of those chains were shared by two or more donors. Raw reads were error-corrected and collapsed into unique sequences by a nearest-neighbor algorithm in which closely related sequences were merged to remove PCR and sequencing errors. V, D and J gene segments were assigned by aligning CDR3 sequences to IMGT reference sequences. For a sequence to be retained, a match of at least six nucleotides was required to both a V gene segment and a J gene segment. Rearrangements were classified as productive when the CDR3 lacked stop codons and remained in frame with V and J, and all other rearrangements were classified as non-productive. CDR3 was defined according to IMGT convention as the region running from the second conserved V-encoded cysteine to the conserved J-encoded phenylalanine. Sequences without an unambiguous match to a single V gene segment were excluded from the earlier analysis of several hundred of the donors. In an earlier analysis of approximately 590 of the donors, a V segment was called functional when productive rearrangements were above 56.7%, and segregating when the standard deviation between donors exceeded 5%. A statistical classification framework was developed to diagnose cytomegalovirus status using the catalog of TCR beta chain sequences. V and J gene assignment, in a later analysis, came from comparing TCR nucleotide sequences with IMGT/GENE-DB human TR gene sequences. The TCRdist pipeline was used in a later analysis to assign CDR3 sequences and most-parsimonious VDJ recombination scenarios. In a later analysis, every TCR beta chain was defined by the combination of its CDR3 amino acid sequence and its V-gene family, and reads without a unique V-gene family were dropped. A later analysis removed nearly 600 highly shared, low-generation-probability nucleotide sequences to deal with suspected cross-contamination and a sequencing artifact. For each public chain, a later analysis derived a clonal expansion index from normalized ranks of inferred template counts within each repertoire. In a later analysis, generation probabilities were computed with a VDJ recombination model fitted to out-of-frame rearrangements, and the resulting probabilities were checked against IGoR. Hypergeometric tests were used in a later analysis to score TCR-TCR, TCR-HLA and TCR-CMV co-occurrence, with a repertoire-size bias correction applied to the TCR pairs. In a later analysis, false discovery rates were estimated by permuting HLA or CMV assignments 20 times. In a later analysis, co-occurring TCRs were grouped with DBSCAN, and TCRdist sequence similarity was added when clustering was performed within HLA-allele-positive subsets. Repertoires with fewer than 30,000 or more than 120,000 public chains, plus five repertoires with anomalous nucleotide sharing, were excluded from co-occurrence clustering. Sourced from immuneACCESS, this table was stored by TCRdb with only in-frame sequences that have V and J called. A share of the clones is absent; for the studies checked, an unresolved V gene accounts for under half, and the remainder has no known explanation. D and trimming were read from the DNA, whereas the V and J calls and clone size are those reported in that table. This sample is represented by some 190,000 clones; roughly 82% of them were singletons. The ten top clones hold 1.5% to 1.9% of the sample.

The full study reports these points: Presence/absence analyses assumed roughly uniform sequencing depth across donors, an assumption that may not hold. The sequencing pipeline was judged likely to have produced a cluster of highly shared sequence variants as a technical artifact. Only TCR beta chains were sequenced in this cohort, and the absence of alpha or paired-chain data limited detectable features. In a later analysis, HLA-associated TCR beta chains showed more clonal expansion and lower generation probabilities than non-associated chains that were equally common. Three of the identified cytomegalovirus-associated TCR beta chains were confirmed in vitro to be specific for cytomegalovirus antigens. Because counts were too low, 15 to 20 rarely observed V segments, including chromosome 9 orphons, were excluded from the earlier analysis of 587 of the donors. A total of 150 or so TCR beta chains were listed by the study as associated with cytomegalovirus. It was suggested by the authors that the approach could potentially be generalized to other disease states and immunological phenotypes. In a later analysis, most CMV-associated TCR beta chains were found to appear HLA-restricted, with HLA associations seemingly driven largely by CMV exposure. The classifier was reported to diagnose cytomegalovirus status with high specificity and sensitivity in both the original and validation cohorts. Because HLA typing was unavailable for some donors at each locus, only the typed subset was used in association tests. Correlated functional status among segregating V segments might be attributable to linkage disequilibrium, but an unknown experimental factor could not be ruled out. Compared with the 666-donor mean, donors in an Asian-associated ancestry cluster had fewer N-insertions in productive TCRs, according to a later genetic analysis. Several of the top co-occurrence clusters appeared to be linked to parvovirus B19, influenza, CMV and Epstein-Barr virus, according to a later analysis. The only immune exposure information available for the cohort was CMV serostatus. Broadly in line with IMGT annotations, most TCR beta V segments showed up in productive rearrangements about 90% or about 30% of the time in an earlier analysis of around 600 of the donors. Most TCR sequences were observed very rarely across donors, whereas some public TCRs were present in many individuals. Specific HLA alleles were associated with 16,951 TCR beta sequences at a false discovery rate of 0.05 in a later analysis. A further reported finding was that TCR beta sequences accurately predicted the HLA-A and HLA-B alleles for most subjects in the first cohort. When HLA alleles, especially DR and DQ, strongly co-occurred, attributing TCR associations to individual alleles was difficult. According to a later analysis, TCR association rates differed among HLA loci, with DRB1 alleles showing the most associated TCRs and HLA-C alleles showing the fewest. An association between a missense DCLRE1C variant and V-gene and J-gene trimming of TCR beta chains was found in a later genetic analysis and replicated in an independent cohort.

The cohort consisted of 600 or so healthy bone marrow donors. At the time of sampling, every cohort member was nominally healthy, though immune exposures that went unrecorded were likely present. The donor tested CMV seronegative, placing the donor among the 300 to 450 seronegative members of the cohort. Every donor gave a peripheral blood sample, and the peripheral blood mononuclear cells from that sample were used for TCR beta sequencing. The Qiagen DNeasy Blood Extraction Kit was used to extract genomic DNA from the blood cell samples. As to this clone: This receptor's antigen is unknown. No much larger clonotype is one base removed from it; base qualities were not supplied.

Sequencing was carried out using PBMCs. The clonotype was recovered from a man between 40 and 49 years old in good health and CMV-seronegative.

The CDR3 protein sequence reads: CASSLTGSPNTEAFF. The nucleotides are TGTGCCAGTAGCCTGACAGGTTCCCCGAACACTGAAGCTTTCTTT. The receptor chain draws on TRBV19 and TRBJ1-1; D gene: possibly TRBD1, on 6 matching bases. The CDR3 sequence holds 15 residues, the cysteine and phenylalanine included. Kept here is only the CDR3 DNA, which spans 45 bases and is read in frame from base 1. CDR1 LNHDA and CDR2 SQIVND were looked up in the germline V gene (reference sequence). Trimming removed 6 bases from V and 1 base from J, leaving 15 bases between the germline ends.